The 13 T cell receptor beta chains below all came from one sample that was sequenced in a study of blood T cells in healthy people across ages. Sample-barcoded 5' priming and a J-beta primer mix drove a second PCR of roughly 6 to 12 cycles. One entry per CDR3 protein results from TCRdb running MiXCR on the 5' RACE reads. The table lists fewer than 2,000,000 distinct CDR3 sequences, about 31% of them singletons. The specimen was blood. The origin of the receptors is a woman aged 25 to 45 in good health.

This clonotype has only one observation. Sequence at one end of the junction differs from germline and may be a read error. The DNA for the CDR3 is TGCAGCGTCAGGACAGGGGTGGCCGGGGAGCGGTTTTTT. Its protein product is CSVRTGVAGERFF. The rearrangement uses TRBV29-1 and TRBJ2-2, with 9 bases lining up with TRBD1. The germline V gene encodes CDR1 SQVTM and CDR2 ANQGSEA. The CDR3 length is 13 residues.

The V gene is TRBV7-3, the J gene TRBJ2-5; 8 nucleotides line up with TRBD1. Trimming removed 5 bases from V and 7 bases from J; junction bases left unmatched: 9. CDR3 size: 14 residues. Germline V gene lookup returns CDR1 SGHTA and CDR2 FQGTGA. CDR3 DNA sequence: TGTGCCAGCAGCGTACGACAGGGGTGGTGGACCCAGTACTTC. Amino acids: CASSVRQGWWTQYF.

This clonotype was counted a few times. The CDR3 sequence is CATTQPRGLAGVVAHTQYF. DNA of the CDR3: TGTGCCACCACTCAACCCAGGGGACTAGCGGGGGTAGTTGCACATACGCAGTATTTT. The chain links TRBV15 to TRBJ2-3; 14 nucleotides match TRBD2. The CDR3 sequence is 19 residues long. Germline CDR1 LNHNV, CDR2 YYDKDF (reference sequence). J lost 7 bases, V lost 7 bases, and 19 bases had no gene match.

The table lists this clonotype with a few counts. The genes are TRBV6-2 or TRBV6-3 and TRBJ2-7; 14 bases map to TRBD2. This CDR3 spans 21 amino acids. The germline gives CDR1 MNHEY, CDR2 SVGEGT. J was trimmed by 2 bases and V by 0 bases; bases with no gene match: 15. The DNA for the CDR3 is TGTGCCAGCAGTTACTCCCCTTGGACTAGCGGGGGGCAAAAGAGCACCTACGAGCAGTACTTC. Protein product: CASSYSPWTSGGQKSTYEQYF.

The CDR3 region is CATSREGTGGYEQYF. CDR3 bases: TGTGCCACCAGCAGAGAGGGGACGGGAGGCTACGAGCAGTACTTC. V gene TRBV15 combines with J gene TRBJ2-7; 7 bases are a match to TRBD2. With 0 bases clipped from V and 3 bases from J, the junction kept 5 bases outside the gene matches. The CDR3 is 15 residues long. CDR1 is LNHNV, CDR2 YYDKDF, per germline (reference sequence). Using reference TRBV15 and TRBJ2-7 for the parts outside the CDR3, the full variable domain is DAMVIQNPRYQVTQFGKPVTLSCSQTLNHNVMYWYQQKSSQAPKLLFHYYDKDFNNEADTPDNFQSRRPNTSFCFLDIRSPGLGDTAMYLCATSREGTGGYEQYFGPGTRLTVT.

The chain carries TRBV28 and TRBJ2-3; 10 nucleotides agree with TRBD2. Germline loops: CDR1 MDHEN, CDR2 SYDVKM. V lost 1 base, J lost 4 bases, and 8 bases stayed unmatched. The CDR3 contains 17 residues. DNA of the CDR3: TGTGCCAGCAGTTTATCCATTTTAGCGGGAGGAGCAGATACGCAGTATTTT. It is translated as CASSLSILAGGADTQYF.

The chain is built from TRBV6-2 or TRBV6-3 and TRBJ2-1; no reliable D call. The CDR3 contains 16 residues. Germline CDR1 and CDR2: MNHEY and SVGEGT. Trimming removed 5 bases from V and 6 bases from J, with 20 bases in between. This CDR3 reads CASSNPVGPGPNEQFF. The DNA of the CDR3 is TGTGCCAGCAGTAACCCCGTGGGCCCTGGGCCCAATGAGCAGTTCTTC.

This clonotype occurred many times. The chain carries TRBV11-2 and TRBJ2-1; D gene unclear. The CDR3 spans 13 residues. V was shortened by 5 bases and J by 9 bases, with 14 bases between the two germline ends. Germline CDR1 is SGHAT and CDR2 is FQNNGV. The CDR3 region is CASSHAIGIEQFF. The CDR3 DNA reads TGTGCCAGCAGCCACGCAATCGGCATTGAGCAGTTCTTC.

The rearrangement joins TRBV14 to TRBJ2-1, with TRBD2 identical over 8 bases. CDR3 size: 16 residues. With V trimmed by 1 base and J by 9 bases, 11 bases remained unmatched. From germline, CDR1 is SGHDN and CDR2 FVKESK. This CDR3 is CASSQAPLAGHSEQFF. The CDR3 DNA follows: TGTGCCAGCAGCCAAGCGCCCCTAGCGGGTCATAGTGAGCAGTTCTTC.

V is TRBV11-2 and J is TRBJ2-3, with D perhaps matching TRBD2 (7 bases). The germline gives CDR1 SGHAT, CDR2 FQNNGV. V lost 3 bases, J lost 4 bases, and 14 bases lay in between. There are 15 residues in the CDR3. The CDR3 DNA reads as TGTGCCAGCAGCTTGGTAGGGAGGGGGGCAGATACGCAGTATTTT. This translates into CASSLVGRGADTQYF.

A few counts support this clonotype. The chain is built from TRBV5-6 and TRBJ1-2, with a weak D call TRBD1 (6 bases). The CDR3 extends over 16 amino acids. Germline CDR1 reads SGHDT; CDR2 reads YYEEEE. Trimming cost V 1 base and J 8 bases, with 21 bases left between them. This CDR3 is CASSLNQGTVLVGYTF. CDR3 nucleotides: TGTGCCAGCAGCTTGAACCAGGGGACTGTCTTGGTCGGCTACACCTTC.

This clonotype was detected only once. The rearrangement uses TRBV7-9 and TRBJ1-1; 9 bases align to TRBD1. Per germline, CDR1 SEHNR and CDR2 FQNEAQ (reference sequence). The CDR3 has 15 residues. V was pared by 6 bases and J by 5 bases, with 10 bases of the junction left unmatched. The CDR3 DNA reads TGTGCCAGCAGATCCGAGACAGGGGGTCCAACTGAAGCTTTCTTT. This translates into CASRSETGGPTEAFF. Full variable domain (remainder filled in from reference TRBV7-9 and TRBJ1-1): DTGVSQNPRHKITKRGQNVTFRCDPISEHNRLYWYRQTLGQGPEFLTYFQNEAQLEKSRLLSDRFSAERPKGSFSTLEIQRTEQGDSAMYLCASRSETGGPTEAFFGQGTRLTVV.

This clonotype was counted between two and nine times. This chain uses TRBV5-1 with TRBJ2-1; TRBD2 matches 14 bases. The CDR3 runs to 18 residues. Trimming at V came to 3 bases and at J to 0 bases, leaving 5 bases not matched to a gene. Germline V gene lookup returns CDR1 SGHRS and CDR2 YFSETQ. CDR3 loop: CASSYGLAGGSSYNEQFF. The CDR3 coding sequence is TGCGCCAGCAGCTACGGACTAGCGGGGGGCTCCTCCTACAATGAGCAGTTCTTC. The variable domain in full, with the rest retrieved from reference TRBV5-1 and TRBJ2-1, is KAGVTQTPRYLIKTRGQQVTLSCSPISGHRSVSWYQQTPGQGLQFLFEYFSETQRNKGNFPGRFSGRQFSNSRSEMNVSTLELGDSALYLCASSYGLAGGSSYNEQFFGPGTRLTVL.